This passage covers 32 T cell receptor beta chains from one sample sequenced in a study of T-cell reconstitution after alpha-beta-depleted transplantation in children. The library targeted TCRbeta and was prepared with unique molecular identifiers. MiXCR, applied by TCRdb to the PCR reads, yields one record per CDR3 protein. In the table there are some 240,000 distinct CDR3 sequences, approximately 9.8% of which are singletons. Sequences were derived from PBMCs from the stem cell graft donor, sampled from the stem cell graft. These TCRs come from a human donor who donated a stem cell graft to a child with SCID.

This clonotype was seen only a few times. Just one base apart from a much larger clone, this may be a read error. The rearrangement joins TRBV20-1 to TRBJ1-2; D might be TRBD1 (5 bases). Germline loops: CDR1 DFQATT, CDR2 SNEGSKA (reference sequence). The CDR3 sequence is 16 residues long. CDR3 protein: CSARGPGTEDGGGYPF. CDR3 nucleotide sequence: TGCAGTGCTAGAGGACCCGGGACCGAGGATGGAGGTGGCTACCCCTTC.

This clonotype has a count of ten or more. The CDR3, as DNA: TGTGCCAGCTCCCTCGACAGTCCTCTTTCGGGAAACACCATATATTTT. It yields the protein CASSLDSPLSGNTIYF. This chain joins TRBV18 and TRBJ1-3, with TRBD1 as a possible D gene (5 bases). The ends were cut back, 6 bases at V and 4 bases at J, with 19 bases in the middle. Looked up from germline, CDR1 is KGHSH and CDR2 is LQKENI. This CDR3 spans 16 amino acids.

The J gene is TRBJ1-4, the V gene TRBV20-1; TRBD1 matches 10 bases. V was pared by 3 bases and J by 7 bases, with 5 bases of the junction left unmatched. CDR3 length equals 14 residues. Germline assignment: CDR1 DFQATT and CDR2 SNEGSKA (reference sequence). As DNA, the CDR3 is TGCAGTGCTAGGGGTGGGGACAGGGGTGAAAAACTGTTTTTT. As protein: CSARGGDRGEKLFF.

This clonotype occurred many times. This rearrangement joins TRBV5-1 to TRBJ1-4; D is unclear. CDR1 is SGHRS, CDR2 YFSETQ, per germline. V shed 4 bases and J shed 5 bases, with 9 bases lying between them. This CDR3 is built from 13 residues. In nucleotides, the CDR3 is TGCGCCAGCAGCCTCTTGGGGAATGAAAAACTGTTTTTT. Translation: CASSLLGNEKLFF.

This clonotype occurred many times. The chain uses TRBV12-3 or TRBV12-4 and TRBJ1-2; 10 nucleotides match TRBD1. With V trimmed by 7 bases and J by 4 bases, 9 bases remained unmatched. The length of the CDR3 is 15 residues. CDR3 DNA sequence: TGTGCCAGCACCAATCTCCGGGACAGGGGCTATGGCTACACCTTC. Protein product: CASTNLRDRGYGYTF.

This clonotype was seen many times. This chain connects TRBV4-1 to TRBJ2-6; no clear D. Germline CDR1 is MGHRA and CDR2 is YSYEKL. V was clipped by 1 base and J by 0 bases, with 13 bases between them. CDR3 length equals 18 residues. The CDR3: CASSQGPRWGSGANVLTF. The CDR3 coding sequence is TGCGCCAGCAGCCAAGGCCCCAGATGGGGCTCTGGGGCCAACGTCCTGACTTTC.

This clonotype was seen many times. The V gene is TRBV3-1, the J gene TRBJ1-2; 7 bases are shared with TRBD1. CDR1 is LGHDT and CDR2 is YNNKEL in the germline V gene (reference sequence). The CDR3 runs to 14 residues. With 0 bases clipped from V and 3 bases from J, the junction kept 1 base outside the gene matches. CDR3 nucleotide sequence: TGTGCCAGCAGCCAAGATGGGACAGACTATGGCTACACCTTC. The encoded protein is CASSQDGTDYGYTF.

The CDR3 DNA follows: TGTGCCAGCAATTGGAGGGGTGACGAGCAGTTCTTC. It is translated as CASNWRGDEQFF. The V and J genes are TRBV2 and TRBJ2-1, with D possibly being TRBD2 (6 bases). Deletions cut 7 bases from V and 10 bases from J, with 14 bases between. The CDR3 covers 12 residues. Germline lookup yields CDR1 SNHLY and CDR2 FYNNEI.

This clonotype was detected many times. J is TRBJ1-1 and V is TRBV12-3 or TRBV12-4, with TRBD1 as a possible D gene (6 bases). With 6 bases removed from V and 1 base from J, the gap between germline ends came to 15 bases. This CDR3 region has 15 residues. CDR3 region: CASSQMTGSNTEAFF. DNA for the CDR3: TGTGCCAGCAGCCAAATGACAGGTTCGAACACTGAAGCTTTCTTT.

This clonotype was recorded at least ten times. This chain links TRBV5-1 with TRBJ2-1; 10 nucleotides match TRBD1. Germline CDR1 reads SGHRS; CDR2 reads YFSETQ. Losses at the gene ends were 2 bases for V and 8 bases for J; bases not matched to a gene: 10. The CDR3 length is 16 residues. CDR3 region: CASSFIRDRGFDEQFF. The CDR3 DNA sequence: TGCGCCAGCAGCTTCATACGGGACAGGGGTTTCGATGAGCAGTTCTTC.

This clonotype was seen repeatedly, ten times or more. The gene calls are TRBV20-1 and TRBJ2-3; D is unclear. Looked up from germline, CDR1 is DFQATT and CDR2 is SNEGSKA (reference sequence). Trimming removed 2 bases at V and 1 base at J, with 4 bases between. The CDR3 has 12 residues. CDR3 sequence: CSARSGTDTQYF. CDR3 nucleotides: TGCAGTGCTAGATCAGGCACAGATACGCAGTATTTT.

In its sample, this clonotype was seen many times. The chain joins TRBV7-9 to TRBJ1-2; the D is unclear. The germline CDR1 and CDR2 sequences are SEHNR and FQNEAQ (reference sequence). The CDR3 runs to 15 residues. V lost 1 base to trimming and J lost 7 bases, with 16 bases between them. The chain's CDR3 is CASSLGDSWVSGYTF. The CDR3 DNA is TGTGCCAGCAGCTTAGGAGATAGCTGGGTTTCTGGCTACACCTTC.

At least ten counts were recorded for this clonotype. The chain employs TRBV5-1 and TRBJ2-1; D is possibly TRBD2 (6 bases). Trimming pared 2 bases from V and 9 bases from J, leaving 15 bases between. Germline lookup yields CDR1 SGHRS and CDR2 YFSETQ. CDR3 length: 14 amino acids. The CDR3 nucleotides read TGCGCCAGCAGCTTTCACCGGGACTTCACTGAGCAGTTCTTC. Its translation is CASSFHRDFTEQFF.

This clonotype was counted ten times or more. The chain couples TRBV5-6 to TRBJ2-1; TRBD2 matches at 9 bases. Germline CDR1 and CDR2: SGHDT and YYEEEE. Trimming cost V 2 bases and J 3 bases; bases outside gene matches: 9. There are 17 residues in the CDR3. In DNA, the CDR3 is TGTGCCAGCAGCTTATTTGGGGCTAGCGGGGACTACAATGAGCAGTTCTTC. Its translation is CASSLFGASGDYNEQFF.

This clonotype was seen repeatedly, ten times or more. V is TRBV12-3 or TRBV12-4 and J is TRBJ1-4; D ambiguous. Trimming removed 5 bases from V and 8 bases from J, with 15 bases in between. The length of the CDR3 is 14 residues. CDR3 residues: CASSTVAQGEKLFF. DNA of the CDR3: TGTGCCAGCAGTACCGTGGCTCAAGGGGAAAAACTGTTTTTT.

This clonotype was recorded at least ten times. The chain uses TRBV29-1 and TRBJ1-1; 8 nucleotides line up with TRBD1. CDR3 length: 12 residues. Trimming cost V 6 bases and J 4 bases; bases outside gene matches: 4. The germline CDR1 and CDR2 sequences are SQVTM and ANQGSEA. The CDR3 region has the DNA TGCAGCGTCCGGACAGGGTTCACTGAAGCTTTCTTT. Protein product: CSVRTGFTEAFF.

This clonotype was recorded at least ten times. CDR3 residues: CASSLIGGETQYF. DNA of the CDR3: TGTGCCAGCAGCTTAATAGGCGGGGAGACCCAGTACTTC. The rearrangement links TRBV7-9 to TRBJ2-5; a weak D match, TRBD2 (5 bases). Trimming left V 2 bases short and J 5 bases short, with 9 bases between. The CDR3 has 13 amino acids. The germline CDR1 and CDR2 sequences are SEHNR and FQNEAQ (reference sequence).

This clonotype has at least ten counts. This rearrangement joins TRBV5-1 to TRBJ2-2; TRBD1 matches 7 bases. The CDR3 is 15 residues long. The junction had 6 bases not matched to a gene; V was cut back by 4 bases and J by 3 bases. From germline, CDR1 is SGHRS and CDR2 YFSETQ. CDR3 loop: CASSPMTGHTGELFF. CDR3 bases: TGCGCCAGCAGCCCTATGACAGGGCACACCGGGGAGCTGTTTTTT.

The table lists this clonotype with many counts. V is TRBV29-1 and J is TRBJ2-3, with D perhaps TRBD1 (6 bases). The CDR3 sequence is 13 residues long. Trimming took off 1 base at V and 2 bases at J, with 7 bases between the two ends. CDR1 and CDR2 (germline): SQVTM, ANQGSEA. CDR3 amino acids: CSVEGQATDTQYF. The CDR3 DNA reads TGCAGCGTTGAAGGACAGGCCACAGATACGCAGTATTTT.

As concerns this clonotype: A much larger clone sits a single nucleotide away, making a read error possible. The chain joins TRBV15 to TRBJ1-2; D is unclear. Per germline, CDR1 LNHNV and CDR2 YYDKDF (reference sequence). Trimming shortened V by 0 bases and J by 2 bases, and 10 bases separated the two germline ends. The CDR3 contains 15 residues. CDR3 region: CATSRDPTQNYGYTF. As DNA, the CDR3 is TGTGCCACCAGCAGAGATCCCACACAGAACTATGGCTACACCTTC.

This clonotype was counted at least ten times. The chain is built from TRBV7-2 and TRBJ1-1; D uncertain. Germline CDR1 reads SGHTA; CDR2 reads FQGNSA. The germline V and J ends were trimmed by 2 bases and 10 bases, with 11 bases remaining between them. The CDR3 is made up of 12 amino acids. This CDR3 is CASSLFGYPAFF. CDR3 coding DNA: TGTGCCAGCAGCTTATTCGGGTATCCAGCTTTCTTT.

This clonotype was seen only a few times. The chain couples TRBV18 to TRBJ2-7; D remains unclear. The germline V gene has CDR1 KGHSH and CDR2 LQKENI. The V and J ends lost 1 base and 13 bases respectively, with 14 bases between them. The CDR3 sequence is 12 residues long. As DNA, the CDR3 is TGTGCCAGCTCACCACTGAGGCAGACGTTTTACTTC. It yields the protein CASSPLRQTFYF.

This clonotype occurred many times. The rearrangement links TRBV20-1 to TRBJ1-4; 8 nucleotides agree with TRBD1. CDR1 is DFQATT, CDR2 SNEGSKA, per germline (reference sequence). Trimming at V came to 2 bases and at J to 10 bases, leaving 9 bases not matched to a gene. The CDR3 is 14 residues long. This chain's CDR3 is CSARLGTGSGKLFF. The CDR3 DNA reads TGCAGTGCTAGACTGGGGACAGGAAGCGGAAAACTGTTTTTT.

This clonotype was recorded at least ten times. The chain recombines TRBV20-1 with TRBJ1-1; D ambiguous. Deletions cut 0 bases from V and 0 bases from J, with 8 bases between. Germline CDR1 reads DFQATT; CDR2 reads SNEGSKA (reference sequence). This CDR3 has 14 amino acids. The CDR3 bases are TGCAGTGCTAGAGATCAGTTAATGAACACTGAAGCTTTCTTT. It codes for CSARDQLMNTEAFF.

This clonotype appeared many times. This chain connects TRBV9 to TRBJ1-5; TRBD1 might be the D (5 bases). Trimming cost V 2 bases and J 3 bases, with 9 bases left between them. The CDR3 is 14 amino acids. The germline V gene encodes CDR1 SGDLS and CDR2 YYNGEE. The CDR3 DNA sequence: TGTGCCAGCAGCGTGGGGCCCGACAATCAGCCCCAGCATTTT. It translates to CASSVGPDNQPQHF.

V usage is TRBV29-1 and J usage is TRBJ2-6; no reliable D call. The CDR3 is made up of 13 amino acids. Germline V lookup: CDR1 SQVTM, CDR2 ANQGSEA. The V gene lost 7 bases and the J gene lost 4 bases, with 11 bases spanning the gap. The DNA of the CDR3 is TGCAGCGCTGAGCCAGCAGGGGCCAACGTCCTGACTTTC. It is translated as CSAEPAGANVLTF.

This clonotype was seen ten or more times. This sequence joins TRBV4-2 and TRBJ1-2; 8 bases match TRBD1. The CDR3 runs 15 residues. V trimming: 4 bases; J trimming: 4 bases; junction bases outside the gene matches: 8. Germline values: CDR1 LGHNA, CDR2 YNFKEQ. The CDR3 loop reads CASSPEDRAFYGYTF. The CDR3 DNA reads TGTGCCAGCAGCCCCGAGGACAGGGCGTTCTATGGCTACACCTTC.

This clonotype was observed many times. The CDR3 bases are TGTGCCAGCAGCACCAGACGCGCCAATGAGCAGTTCTTC. Translated, it gives CASSTRRANEQFF. The rearrangement joins TRBV7-3 to TRBJ2-1; no clear D. Germline lookup yields CDR1 SGHTA and CDR2 FQGTGA. Trimming stripped 5 bases from V and 6 bases from J, with 11 bases between. This CDR3 comprises 13 residues.

Ten or more counts support this clonotype. This chain joins TRBV5-1 and TRBJ2-7; 7 positions agree with TRBD1. J lost 2 bases, V lost 1 base, and 3 bases had no gene match. Germline CDR1 and CDR2: SGHRS and YFSETQ. The CDR3 spans 14 residues. The CDR3 nucleotides are TGCGCCAGCAGCTTGACGACAGGGACCTACGAGCAGTACTTC. This sequence encodes CASSLTTGTYEQYF.

This clonotype was counted only a few times. CDR3 DNA sequence: TGTGCCAGCAGCCAGATCCAGGGGACCGGGGAGCTGTTTTTT. Translated, it gives CASSQIQGTGELFF. The gene calls are TRBV14 and TRBJ2-2; tentatively, D is TRBD1 (6 bases). V was cut by 3 bases and J by 5 bases, with 10 bases left in between. Germline assignment: CDR1 SGHDN and CDR2 FVKESK. There are 14 residues in the CDR3.

This clonotype was observed at least ten times. This chain joins TRBV20-1 and TRBJ1-6; 9 nucleotides align to TRBD1. Germline CDR1 is DFQATT and CDR2 is SNEGSKA (reference sequence). The CDR3 has 15 amino acids. J gave up 6 bases and V 6 bases, and 9 bases lay outside the gene matches. The CDR3 here is CSAKTGGSGNSPLHF. The DNA for the CDR3 is TGCAGTGCCAAGACAGGGGGATCTGGTAATTCACCCCTCCACTTT.

This clonotype occurred many times. The chain has TRBV10-3 and TRBJ2-3; maybe TRBD2 (7 bases). The CDR3 is made up of 15 amino acids. The germline V and J ends were trimmed by 2 bases and 4 bases, with 13 bases remaining between them. From germline, CDR1 is ENHRY and CDR2 SYGVKD. CDR3 nucleotides: TGTGCCATCAGTGAGGGACGGGGGGCTGCAGATACGCAGTATTTT. It encodes CAISEGRGAADTQYF.